Here is one T cell receptor beta chain with its context. The antigen is not known. The CDR3 consists of 13 residues. Germline lookup yields CDR1 LNHNV and CDR2 YYDKDF (reference sequence). The V gene end was trimmed by 4 bases and the J gene end by 7 bases; junction bases not matched to a gene: 3. The data belong to a study of T cells after yellow fever vaccination. Study-level points and caveats: Contamination of FACS-sorted repertoires by abundant clonotypes from the bulk population could occur.

One entry per CDR3 protein, called by TCRdb with MiXCR from the 5' RACE reads. The data hold 200,000 to 250,000 distinct CDR3 sequences, with around 3.1% observed a single time. The source is a man younger than 30 who received the YFV17D yellow fever vaccine. The rearrangement joins TRBV15 to TRBJ1-4; 7 bases are shared with TRBD1. The specimen was CD4+ T cells sorted from PBMCs, collected 10 days after the yellow fever booster vaccination. The CDR3 DNA sequence: TGTGCCACCAGCACCCCAGGGGGTGAAAAACTGTTTTTT. Its translation: CATSTPGGEKLFF. Looking up the rest from reference TRBV15 and TRBJ1-4 gives the full variable domain: DAMVIQNPRYQVTQFGKPVTLSCSQTLNHNVMYWYQQKSSQAPKLLFHYYDKDFNNEADTPDNFQSRRPNTSFCFLDIRSPGLGDTAMYLCATSTPGGEKLFFGSGTQLSVL.